Sequencing of this T cell receptor (beta chain) was carried out in a study of blood T cell repertoires in COVID-19. Across the whole study: Sites in the United States, Italy and Spain provided acute and convalescent COVID-19 samples.

Method: immunoSEQ multiplex PCR; TCRdb's copy keeps in-frame clones and lacks some. The sample holds fewer than 250,000 clones; almost 85% are singletons and the top ten take 1.5% to 2%. The V gene's germline CDR1 is SEHNR and CDR2 FQNEAQ (reference sequence). The CDR3 totals 12 residues. Trimming at V came to 8 bases and at J to 4 bases, leaving 4 bases not matched to a gene. This TCR was sampled from a woman older than 75 with acute or convalescent COVID-19. The sequencing sample was made of peripheral blood. V gene TRBV7-9 combines with J gene TRBJ2-7; 8 nucleotides align to TRBD2. The CDR3 nucleotides read TGTGCCAGCGCGGGGGGAATATACGAGCAGTACTTC. Translation gives CASAGGIYEQYF.